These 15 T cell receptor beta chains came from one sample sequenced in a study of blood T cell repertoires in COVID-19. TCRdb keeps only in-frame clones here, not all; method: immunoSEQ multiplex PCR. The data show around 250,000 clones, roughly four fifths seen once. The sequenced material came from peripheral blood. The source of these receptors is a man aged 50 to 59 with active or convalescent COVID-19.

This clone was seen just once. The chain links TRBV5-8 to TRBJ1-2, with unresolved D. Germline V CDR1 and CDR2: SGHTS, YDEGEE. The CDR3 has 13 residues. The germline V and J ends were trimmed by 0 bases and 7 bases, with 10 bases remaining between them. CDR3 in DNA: TGTGCCAGCAGCTTGGAGGCACAGTTTGGCTACACCTTC. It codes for CASSLEAQFGYTF.

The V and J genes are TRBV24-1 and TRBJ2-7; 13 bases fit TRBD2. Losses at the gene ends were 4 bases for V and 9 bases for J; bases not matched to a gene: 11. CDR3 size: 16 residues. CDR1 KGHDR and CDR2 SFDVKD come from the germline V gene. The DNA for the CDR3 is TGTGCCACCAGTGAGGGGACTAGCGGGGCCCCACTCCGGCAGTACTTC. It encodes CATSEGTSGAPLRQYF.

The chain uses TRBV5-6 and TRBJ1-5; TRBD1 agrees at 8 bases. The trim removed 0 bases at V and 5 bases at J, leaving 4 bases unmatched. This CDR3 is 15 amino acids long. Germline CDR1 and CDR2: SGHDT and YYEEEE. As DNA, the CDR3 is TGTGCCAGCAGCTTGGGGCCAGGGGGCGATCAGCCCCAGCATTTT. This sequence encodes CASSLGPGGDQPQHF.

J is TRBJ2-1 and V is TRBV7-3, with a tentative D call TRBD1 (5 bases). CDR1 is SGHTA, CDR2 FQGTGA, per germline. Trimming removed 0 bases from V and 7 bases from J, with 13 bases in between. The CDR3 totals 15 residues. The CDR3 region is CASSLTRAGMNEQFF. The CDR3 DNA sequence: TGTGCCAGCAGCTTAACCAGGGCAGGGATGAATGAGCAGTTCTTC.

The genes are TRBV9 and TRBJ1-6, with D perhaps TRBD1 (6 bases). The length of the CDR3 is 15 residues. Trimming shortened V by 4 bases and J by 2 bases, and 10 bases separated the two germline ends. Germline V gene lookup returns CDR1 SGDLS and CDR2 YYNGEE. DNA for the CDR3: TGTGCCAGCAGCCCAGCAGGGGCCTATAATTCACCCCTCCACTTT. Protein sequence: CASSPAGAYNSPLHF.

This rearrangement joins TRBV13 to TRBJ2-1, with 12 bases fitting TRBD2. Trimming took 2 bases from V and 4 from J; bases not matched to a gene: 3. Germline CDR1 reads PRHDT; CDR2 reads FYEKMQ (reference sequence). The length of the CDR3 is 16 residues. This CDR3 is CASSLRTSGVYNEQFF. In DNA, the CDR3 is TGTGCCAGCAGCTTACGGACTAGCGGGGTTTACAATGAGCAGTTCTTC.

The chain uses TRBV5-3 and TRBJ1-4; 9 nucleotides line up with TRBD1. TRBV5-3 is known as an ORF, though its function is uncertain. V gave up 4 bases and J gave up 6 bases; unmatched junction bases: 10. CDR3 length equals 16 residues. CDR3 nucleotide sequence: TGTGCCAGAAGCCCTCCGGGACAGGGATATCATGAAAAACTGTTTTTT. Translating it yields CARSPPGQGYHEKLFF.

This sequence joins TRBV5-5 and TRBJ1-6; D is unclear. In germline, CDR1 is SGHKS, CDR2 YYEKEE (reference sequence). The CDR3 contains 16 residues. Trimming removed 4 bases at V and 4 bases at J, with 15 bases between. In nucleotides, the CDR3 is TGTGCCAGCAGCCGCGGGTTCCTCCTGTATAATTCACCCCTCCACTTT. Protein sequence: CASSRGFLLYNSPLHF.

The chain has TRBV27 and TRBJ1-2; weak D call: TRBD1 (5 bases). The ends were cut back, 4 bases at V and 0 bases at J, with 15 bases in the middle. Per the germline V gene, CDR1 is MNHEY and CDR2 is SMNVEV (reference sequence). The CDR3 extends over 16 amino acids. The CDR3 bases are TGTGCCAGCAGTTCCGGGGGTAAGGGACCTAACTATGGCTACACCTTC. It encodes CASSSGGKGPNYGYTF.

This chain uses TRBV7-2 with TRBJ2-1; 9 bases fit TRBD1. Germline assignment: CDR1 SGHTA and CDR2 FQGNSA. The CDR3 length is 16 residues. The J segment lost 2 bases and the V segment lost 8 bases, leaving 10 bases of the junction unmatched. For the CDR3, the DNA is TGTGCCAGCTTCAAGGGGCGGGACAGGGCCTACAATGAGCAGTTCTTC. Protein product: CASFKGRDRAYNEQFF.

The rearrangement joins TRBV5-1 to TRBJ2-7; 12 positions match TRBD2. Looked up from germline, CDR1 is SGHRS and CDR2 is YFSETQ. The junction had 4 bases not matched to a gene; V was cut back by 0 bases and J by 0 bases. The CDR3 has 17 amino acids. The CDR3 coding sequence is TGCGCCAGCAGCTTGGATACTAGCGGGGGGAGCTCCTACGAGCAGTACTTC. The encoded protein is CASSLDTSGGSSYEQYF.

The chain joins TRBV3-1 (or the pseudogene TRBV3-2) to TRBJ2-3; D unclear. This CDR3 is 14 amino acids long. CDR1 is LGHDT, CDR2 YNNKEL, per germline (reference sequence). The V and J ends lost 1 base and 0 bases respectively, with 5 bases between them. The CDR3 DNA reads TGTGCCAGCAGCCAAGGCAGTAGCACAGATACGCAGTATTTT. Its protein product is CASSQGSSTDTQYF.

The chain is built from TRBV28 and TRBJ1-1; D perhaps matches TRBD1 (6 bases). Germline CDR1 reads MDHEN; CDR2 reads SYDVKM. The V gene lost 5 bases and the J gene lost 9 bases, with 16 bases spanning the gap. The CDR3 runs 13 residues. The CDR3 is CASSIPRTDKAFF. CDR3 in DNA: TGTGCCAGCAGTATTCCAAGGACAGATAAAGCTTTCTTT.

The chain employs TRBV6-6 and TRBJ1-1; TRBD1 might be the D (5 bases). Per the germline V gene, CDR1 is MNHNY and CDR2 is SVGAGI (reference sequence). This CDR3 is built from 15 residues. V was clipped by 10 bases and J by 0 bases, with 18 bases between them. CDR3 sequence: CATRFGGFMNTEAFF. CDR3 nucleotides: TGTGCCACTAGATTCGGGGGATTCATGAACACTGAAGCTTTCTTT.

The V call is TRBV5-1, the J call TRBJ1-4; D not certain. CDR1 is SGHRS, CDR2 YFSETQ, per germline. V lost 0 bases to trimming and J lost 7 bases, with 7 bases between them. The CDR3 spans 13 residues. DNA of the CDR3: TGCGCCAGCAGCTTGGGCGGGGTTGAAAAACTGTTTTTT. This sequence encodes CASSLGGVEKLFF. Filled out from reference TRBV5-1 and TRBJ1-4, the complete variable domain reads KAGVTQTPRYLIKTRGQQVTLSCSPISGHRSVSWYQQTPGQGLQFLFEYFSETQRNKGNFPGRFSGRQFSNSRSEMNVSTLELGDSALYLCASSLGGVEKLFFGSGTQLSVL.